This entry is about one TCR beta chain. Its cognate antigen is unknown. The sample comes from a study of cytomegalovirus exposure and HLA in healthy donors. Background on the study: There were around 100 million unique TCR beta sequences, drawn from roughly 200 million T cells, in an earlier analysis.

Whole-study findings and limits: Some V segments, including TRBV6-2 and TRBV6-3, were excluded as indistinguishable. Immune exposure information comprised only CMV serostatus.

Trimming took off 5 bases at V and 6 bases at J, with 5 bases between the two ends. The germline gives CDR1 LNHNV, CDR2 YYDKDF (reference sequence). The CDR3 extends over 11 amino acids. The study ran its PCR with 60 Vbeta and 13 Jbeta primers. Clones were sequenced by immunoSEQ multiplex PCR, and TCRdb holds only the in-frame ones, with some missing. The sample yields around 140,000 clones, approximately 79% seen once. The chain recombines TRBV15 with TRBJ2-1; D gene ambiguous. Sequenced sample: PBMCs. This sequence was found in a woman between 25 and 40 years old in good health and CMV-seronegative. CDR3 sequence reads: CATSRLNEQFF. CDR3 bases: TGTGCCACCAGCCGACTCAATGAGCAGTTCTTC.